The 30 T cell receptor beta chains reported below all come from one sample, sequenced in a study of blood T cells in healthy people across ages (dated by TCRdb to the mid-2010s). Receptors were amplified or captured by 5' RACE. Sequenced using an Illumina HiSeq 2500. A second PCR of roughly 6 to 12 cycles was performed with a sample-barcoded 5' primer and a J-beta primer mix. TCRdb took the public reads, trimmed them with fastp at Q25, ran MiXCR for clone calling and kept in-frame beta chains. Each entry merges the rows of one CDR3 protein and shows their most common DNA and genes. Recorded for this sample are more than 900,000 distinct CDR3 sequences; around 27% of them occurred a single time. Around 0.7% of the sample is in the top ten clones. Separately, the same data were catalogued under a study of T cells of mothers and their children.

Specimen: blood. The receptors come from a girl aged 2 to 10 in good health.

V and J are TRBV7-9 and TRBJ1-1, with TRBD1 matching over 8 bases. With 5 bases clipped from V and 1 base from J, the junction kept 6 bases outside the gene matches. CDR3 length: 15 residues. CDR1 SEHNR and CDR2 FQNEAQ come from the germline V gene (reference sequence). CDR3 DNA: TGTGCCAGCAGCGAACCGACAGGGGAGAACACTGAAGCTTTCTTT. It codes for CASSEPTGENTEAFF.

This CDR3 is CASRETTSGGGNEQFF. In DNA, the CDR3 is TGTGCCAGCAGGGAAACGACTAGCGGGGGGGGAAATGAGCAGTTCTTC. The genes are TRBV2 and TRBJ2-1; 14 bases fit TRBD2. CDR1 is SNHLY, CDR2 FYNNEI, per germline. V was pared by 6 bases and J by 7 bases, with 8 bases of the junction left unmatched. The length of the CDR3 is 16 residues. The full variable domain, completed using reference TRBV2 and TRBJ2-1, is EPEVTQTPSHQVTQMGQEVILRCVPISNHLYFYWYRQILGQKVEFLVSFYNNEISEKSEIFDDQFSVERPDGSNFTLKIRSTKLEDSAMYFCASRETTSGGGNEQFFGPGTRLTVL.

This clonotype was found once. V usage is TRBV5-1 and J usage is TRBJ2-3, with D unclear. In germline, CDR1 is SGHRS, CDR2 YFSETQ. The V gene lost 4 bases and the J gene lost 6 bases, with 12 bases spanning the gap. The CDR3 consists of 13 residues. The CDR3 reads CASSRVATDTQYF. The CDR3 bases are TGCGCCAGCAGCAGGGTAGCCACGGATACGCAGTATTTT.

This clonotype appeared a few times. The gene calls are TRBV19 and TRBJ2-5; the D gene is possibly TRBD1 (8 bases). The CDR3 totals 15 residues. The germline gives CDR1 LNHDA, CDR2 SQIVND (reference sequence). Trimming took 6 bases from V and 5 from J, leaving 19 bases between them. This CDR3 is CASSNRGGKFETQYF. DNA for the CDR3: TGTGCCAGTAGCAACAGGGGGGGAAAGTTTGAGACCCAGTACTTC. The full variable domain, completed using reference TRBV19 and TRBJ2-5, is DGGITQSPKYLFRKEGQNVTLSCEQNLNHDAMYWYRQDPGQGLRLIYYSQIVNDFQKGDIAEGYSVSREKKESFPLTVTSAQKNPTAFYLCASSNRGGKFETQYFGPGTRLLVL.

This clonotype appeared a few times. V usage is TRBV4-1 and J usage is TRBJ2-1; 8 nucleotides match TRBD2. Germline CDR1 MGHRA, CDR2 YSYEKL. The CDR3 runs 15 residues. Trimming took 1 base from V and 8 from J; bases not matched to a gene: 7. As DNA, the CDR3 is TGCGCCAGCAGCCAAGTTATCGGGGGGGTTTATGAGCAGTTCTTC. It specifies CASSQVIGGVYEQFF.

The rearrangement uses TRBV4-3 and TRBJ2-3; D perhaps matches TRBD2 (6 bases). Looked up from germline, CDR1 is LGHNA and CDR2 is YSLEER. The CDR3 is 14 residues long. The V and J ends lost 3 bases and 5 bases respectively, with 12 bases between them. The CDR3 DNA reads as TGCGCCAGCAGCCATGCGGGGAAGCAAGATACGCAGTATTTT. Its protein is CASSHAGKQDTQYF.

The chain couples TRBV19 to TRBJ1-1; D remains ambiguous. Germline CDR1 reads LNHDA; CDR2 reads SQIVND (reference sequence). Trimming removed 2 bases from V and 0 bases from J, with 13 bases in between. The CDR3 is 16 amino acids. The CDR3 here is CASSINLEFMNTEAFF. CDR3 in DNA: TGTGCCAGTAGTATAAATTTGGAGTTCATGAACACTGAAGCTTTCTTT.

This clonotype has a handful of counts. The CDR3 sequence is CASSRTASTYEQYF. The CDR3 coding sequence is TGTGCCAGCAGCCGGACAGCCTCGACCTACGAGCAGTACTTC. The chain joins TRBV9 to TRBJ2-7; possible D gene TRBD1, 6 bases. Trimming stripped 4 bases from V and 2 bases from J, with 13 bases between. The CDR3 sequence is 14 residues long. CDR1 is SGDLS, CDR2 YYNGEE, per germline.

The chain recombines TRBV29-1 with TRBJ2-5; D not certain. CDR3 length: 12 amino acids. Germline CDR1 is SQVTM and CDR2 is ANQGSEA. Trimming cost V 6 bases and J 2 bases, with 10 bases left between them. The CDR3 DNA reads as TGCAGCGTGTCAGTGCAACAAGAGACCCAGTACTTC. It encodes CSVSVQQETQYF.

The table lists this clonotype with a few counts. The chain recombines TRBV12-3 or TRBV12-4 with TRBJ2-1; D is unclear. The CDR3 is 15 amino acids. Deletions cut 6 bases from V and 1 base from J, with 13 bases between. In DNA, the CDR3 is TGTGCCAGCAGCTCTCGGGTGAGGTCCTACAATGAGCAGTTCTTC. Translating gives CASSSRVRSYNEQFF.

This chain joins TRBV6-4 and TRBJ2-6; 7 positions agree with TRBD1. V lost 6 bases, J lost 1 base, and 12 bases stayed unmatched. This CDR3 region has 18 residues. Germline CDR1 is MRHNA and CDR2 is SNTAGT. The CDR3 bases are TGTGCCAGCAGGAAGGGGGCCCCTTATCGTTCTGGGGCCAACGTCCTGACTTTC. Translated, it gives CASRKGAPYRSGANVLTF.

The J gene is TRBJ1-4, the V gene TRBV6-1, with TRBD1 as a possible D gene (5 bases). The CDR3 has 16 amino acids. The V gene's germline CDR1 is MNHNS and CDR2 SASEGT. Trimming removed 6 bases from V and 12 bases from J, with 26 bases in between. The CDR3 nucleotides read TGTGCCAGCAGCCACCCGGGAGGGCCGAACACGGGGGAACTGTTTTTT. It specifies CASSHPGGPNTGELFF.

The rearrangement joins TRBV7-8 to TRBJ2-3, with 12 bases that match TRBD2. J gave up 2 bases and V 1 base, and 4 bases lay outside the gene matches. CDR1 and CDR2 (germline): SGHVS, FQNEAQ. The CDR3 covers 17 residues. This CDR3 reads CASSLDRTSGITDTQYF. The DNA of the CDR3 is TGTGCCAGCAGCTTAGACCGGACTAGCGGGATCACAGATACGCAGTATTTT.

In this sample, this clonotype turned up a few times. The chain uses TRBV4-3 and TRBJ2-6; 10 bases fit TRBD1. Looked up from germline, CDR1 is LGHNA and CDR2 is YSLEER. J was trimmed by 0 bases and V by 4 bases; bases with no gene match: 12. The CDR3 is made up of 20 amino acids. As DNA, the CDR3 is TGCGCCAGCAGCCGATCTCCGGGACAGGGGCCCTCCTCTGGGGCCAACGTCCTGACTTTC. Its protein is CASSRSPGQGPSSGANVLTF.

The chain recombines TRBV12-3 or TRBV12-4 with TRBJ1-4; D unclear. V was clipped by 2 bases and J by 8 bases, with 9 bases between them. This CDR3 has 13 residues. The CDR3 nucleotides are TGTGCCAGCAGTTTAACCGAACAGGAAAAACTGTTTTTT. Residues: CASSLTEQEKLFF.

This clonotype was counted only a few times. The junction and the germline gene differ at one end; a read error may be behind it. The chain is built from TRBV29-1 and TRBJ2-5, with D possibly matching TRBD2 (7 bases). Germline assignment: CDR1 SQVTM and CDR2 ANQGSEA. CDR3 length: 10 residues. The CDR3 DNA is TGCAGCGTTGTACTCGGGGGGCAGCTCTTC. Amino acid sequence: CSVVLGGQLF.

There are a few counts of this clonotype. The rearrangement joins TRBV11-2 to TRBJ2-7; TRBD2 matches 14 bases. Germline V gene lookup returns CDR1 SGHAT and CDR2 FQNNGV. The CDR3 length is 19 residues. The ends lost 5 bases at V and 3 bases at J; junction bases unmatched: 15. The CDR3 DNA follows: TGTGCCAGCAGCCCCTGGACAGAACGGGGACTAGCGGGAGTCTACGAGCAGTACTTC. Translating gives CASSPWTERGLAGVYEQYF.

V is TRBV11-2 and J is TRBJ2-5; 8 bases are shared with TRBD2. The CDR3 is 14 residues long. Germline lookup yields CDR1 SGHAT and CDR2 FQNNGV. The V and J ends lost 2 bases and 4 bases, in that order; junction bases with no gene match: 3. CDR3 loop: CASSLPGGPETQYF. DNA of the CDR3: TGTGCCAGCAGCTTACCGGGAGGGCCAGAGACCCAGTACTTC.

This clonotype turned up a few times. The chain is built from TRBV5-1 and TRBJ2-1; D is perhaps TRBD1 or TRBD2 (5 bases each). Trimming cost V 3 bases and J 7 bases, with 20 bases left between them. CDR3 size: 16 residues. In germline, CDR1 is SGHRS, CDR2 YFSETQ. CDR3 DNA sequence: TGCGCCAGCAGCTCCTCCGTAGGACCGGGGACGAATGAGCAGTTCTTC. Translated: CASSSSVGPGTNEQFF.

The chain combines TRBV7-6 with TRBJ2-5, with D maybe TRBD2 (5 bases). Per germline, CDR1 SGHVS and CDR2 FNYEAQ. V was cut by 5 bases and J by 5 bases, with 24 bases left in between. The CDR3 runs 17 residues. CDR3: CASSARPQLAPSETQYF. The CDR3 nucleotides are TGTGCCAGCAGCGCCCGTCCCCAGCTAGCCCCTTCGGAGACCCAGTACTTC.

The V and J genes are TRBV9 and TRBJ2-5; perhaps TRBD1 as D (6 bases). Germline CDR1 SGDLS, CDR2 YYNGEE. The CDR3 covers 16 residues. Trimming took off 2 bases at V and 4 bases at J, with 18 bases between the two ends. The CDR3 DNA sequence: TGTGCCAGCAGCGTCTTACAGGGCGTAGTGGGAGAGACCCAGTACTTC. It encodes CASSVLQGVVGETQYF.

This clonotype came up a few times. The junction and the germline gene differ at one end; a read error may be behind it. The CDR3 DNA reads TGTGCCAGCAGTCCAGGGTATAGCAATCACCCCCAGCATTTT. It yields the protein CASSPGYSNHPQHF. The V and J genes are TRBV28 and TRBJ1-5, with D possibly being TRBD1 (5 bases). The CDR3 has 14 residues. Per germline, CDR1 MDHEN and CDR2 SYDVKM. Based on the CDR3 plus reference TRBV28 and TRBJ1-5, the full variable domain is DVKVTQSSRYLVKRTGEKVFLECVQDMDHENMFWYRQDPGLGLRLIYFSYDVKMKEKGDIPEGYSVSREKKERFSLILESASTNQTSMYLCASSPGYSNHPQHFGDGTRLSIL.

The chain uses TRBV29-1 and TRBJ1-4, with TRBD1 matching over 9 bases. In germline, CDR1 is SQVTM, CDR2 ANQGSEA. Trimming at V came to 5 bases and at J to 8 bases, leaving 6 bases not matched to a gene. This CDR3 has 13 amino acids. The CDR3 loop reads CSVITGGDEKLFF. In DNA form, the CDR3 reads TGCAGCGTTATAACAGGGGGCGACGAAAAACTGTTTTTT.

The chain uses TRBV28 and TRBJ2-1, with TRBD2 as a possible D gene (5 bases). This CDR3 is built from 11 residues. The V end was cut by 7 bases, the J end by 7 bases, with 8 bases between. Germline V gene data show CDR1 as MDHEN and CDR2 as SYDVKM. The CDR3 nucleotides read TGTGCCAGCAAGAGGGTGAATGAGCAGTTCTTC. Translation: CASKRVNEQFF.

Only a few counts were recorded for this clonotype. The chain joins TRBV19 to TRBJ2-5; D may be TRBD1 or TRBD2 (5 bases each). The J call may be faulty, since TRBJ2-1 better matches the DNA end. Germline assignment: CDR1 LNHDA and CDR2 SQIVND (reference sequence). The length of the CDR3 is 15 residues. CDR3 amino acids: CASTSIEGLGDEQFF. CDR3 sequence (DNA): TGTGCCAGTACCAGTATCGAGGGCTTGGGGGATGAGCAGTTCTTC.

This clonotype was counted once. V is TRBV5-5 and J is TRBJ2-2; 12 bases map to TRBD2. The CDR3 is 16 residues long. CDR1 SGHKS and CDR2 YYEKEE come from the germline V gene (reference sequence). After removal of 2 bases from V and 6 bases from J, the junction contained 5 bases not matched to a gene. DNA of the CDR3: TGTGCCAGCAGCTTCGGACTAGCGGGATTATCCGGGGAGCTGTTTTTT. This codes for CASSFGLAGLSGELFF.

This clonotype was recorded many times. This chain uses TRBV20-1 with TRBJ2-7; no clear D. The CDR3 sequence is 11 residues long. The V end was cut by 3 bases, the J end by 1 base, with 4 bases between. Germline loops: CDR1 DFQATT, CDR2 SNEGSKA (reference sequence). The CDR3 loop is CSASGSYEQYF. CDR3 DNA: TGCAGTGCTAGCGGTTCCTACGAGCAGTACTTC.

This clonotype came up a few times. This chain uses TRBV28 with TRBJ1-2; D ambiguous. CDR1 and CDR2 from the germline V gene are MDHEN and SYDVKM. Trimming removed 3 bases at V and 0 bases at J, with 11 bases between. This CDR3 contains 15 residues. The CDR3, as DNA: TGTGCCAGCAGTTTTAGGACTCTAGCTAACTATGGCTACACCTTC. Its protein is CASSFRTLANYGYTF.

The chain links TRBV5-1 to TRBJ2-5; 8 nucleotides align to TRBD2. The DNA end favors TRBJ2-1, so the J call may be wrong. Germline V gives CDR1 SGHRS, CDR2 YFSETQ. This CDR3 contains 16 residues. CDR3 sequence (DNA): TGCGCCAGCAGCCAACTCACTAGCGGAGACTACAATGAGCAGTTCTTC. Translated, it gives CASSQLTSGDYNEQFF.

This clonotype was seen only a few times. V is TRBV12-3 or TRBV12-4 and J is TRBJ2-5, with a tentative D call TRBD2 (5 bases). Between the trimmed V and J ends, which lost 2 bases and 4 bases, there was a span of 11 bases. This CDR3 contains 14 residues. Here the CDR3 reads CASSLFSRAETQYF. In DNA form, the CDR3 reads TGTGCCAGCAGTTTATTCTCGCGGGCAGAGACCCAGTACTTC.